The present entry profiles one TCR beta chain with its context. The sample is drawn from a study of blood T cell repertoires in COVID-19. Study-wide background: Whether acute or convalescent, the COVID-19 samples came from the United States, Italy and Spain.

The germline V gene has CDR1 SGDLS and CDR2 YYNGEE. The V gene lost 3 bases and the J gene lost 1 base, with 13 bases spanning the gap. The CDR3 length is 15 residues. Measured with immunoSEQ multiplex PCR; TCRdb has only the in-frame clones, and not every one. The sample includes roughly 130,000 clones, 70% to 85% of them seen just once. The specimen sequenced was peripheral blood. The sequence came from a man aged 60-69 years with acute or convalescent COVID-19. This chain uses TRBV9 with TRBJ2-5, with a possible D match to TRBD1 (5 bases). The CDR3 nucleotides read TGTGCCAGCAGCGCGGACGGACAAACCCAAGAGACCCAGTACTTC. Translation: CASSADGQTQETQYF.